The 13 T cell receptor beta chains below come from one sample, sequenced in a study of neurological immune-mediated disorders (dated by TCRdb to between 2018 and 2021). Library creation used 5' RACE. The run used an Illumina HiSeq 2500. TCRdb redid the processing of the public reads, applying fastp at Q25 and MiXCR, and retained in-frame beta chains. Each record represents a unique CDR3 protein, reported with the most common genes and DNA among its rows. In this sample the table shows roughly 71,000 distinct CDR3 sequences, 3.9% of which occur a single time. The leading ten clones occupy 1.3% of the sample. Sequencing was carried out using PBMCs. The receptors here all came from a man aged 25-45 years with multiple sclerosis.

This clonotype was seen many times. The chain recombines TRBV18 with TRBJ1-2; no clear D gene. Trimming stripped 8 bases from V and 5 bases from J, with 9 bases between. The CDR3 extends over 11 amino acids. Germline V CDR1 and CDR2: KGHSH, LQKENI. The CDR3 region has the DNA TGTGCCAGCACCGCTTTATATGGCTACACCTTC. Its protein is CASTALYGYTF.

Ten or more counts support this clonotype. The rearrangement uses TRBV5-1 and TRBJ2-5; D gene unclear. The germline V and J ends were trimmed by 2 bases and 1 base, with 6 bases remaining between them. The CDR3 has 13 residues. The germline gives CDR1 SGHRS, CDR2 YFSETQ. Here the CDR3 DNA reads TGCGCCAGCAGCTTAAGGACCCAAGAGACCCAGTACTTC. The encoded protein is CASSLRTQETQYF.

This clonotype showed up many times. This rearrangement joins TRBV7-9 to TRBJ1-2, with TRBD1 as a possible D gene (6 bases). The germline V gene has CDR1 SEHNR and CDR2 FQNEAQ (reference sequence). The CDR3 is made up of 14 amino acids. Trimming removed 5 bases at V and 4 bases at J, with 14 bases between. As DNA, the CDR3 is TGTGCCAGCAGCCGACCGGGGGCAGGCTATGGCTACACCTTC. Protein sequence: CASSRPGAGYGYTF.

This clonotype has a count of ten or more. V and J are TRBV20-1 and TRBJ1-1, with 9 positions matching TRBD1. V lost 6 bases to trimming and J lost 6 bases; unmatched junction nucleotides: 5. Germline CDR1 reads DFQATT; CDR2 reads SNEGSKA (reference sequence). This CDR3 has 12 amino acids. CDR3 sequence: CSAYRGQAEAFF. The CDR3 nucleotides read TGCAGTGCCTACAGGGGGCAGGCTGAAGCTTTCTTT.

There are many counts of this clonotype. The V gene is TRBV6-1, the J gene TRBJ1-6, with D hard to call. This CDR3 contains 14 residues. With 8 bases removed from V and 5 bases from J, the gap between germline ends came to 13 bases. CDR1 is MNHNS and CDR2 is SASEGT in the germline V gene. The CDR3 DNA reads TGTGCCAGCCAGGCGCACGAGGATAATTCACCCCTCCACTTT. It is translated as CASQAHEDNSPLHF.

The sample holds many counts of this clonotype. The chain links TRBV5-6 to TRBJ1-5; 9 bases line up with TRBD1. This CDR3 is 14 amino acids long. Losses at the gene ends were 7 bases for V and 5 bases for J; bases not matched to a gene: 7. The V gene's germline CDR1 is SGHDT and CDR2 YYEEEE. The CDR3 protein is CASSTGGQDQPQHF. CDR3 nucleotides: TGTGCCAGCTCCACAGGGGGCCAGGATCAGCCCCAGCATTTT. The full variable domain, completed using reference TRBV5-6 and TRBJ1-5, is DAGVTQSPTHLIKTRGQQVTLRCSPKSGHDTVSWYQQALGQGPQFIFQYYEEEERQRGNFPDRFSGHQFPNYSSELNVNALLLGDSALYLCASSTGGQDQPQHFGDGTRLSIL.

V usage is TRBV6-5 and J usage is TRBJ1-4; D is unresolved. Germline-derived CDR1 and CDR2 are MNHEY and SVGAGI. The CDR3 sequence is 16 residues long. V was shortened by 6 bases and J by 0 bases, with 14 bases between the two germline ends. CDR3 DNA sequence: TGTGCCAGCAGCCAACATGGACGCCCAACTAATGAAAAACTGTTTTTT. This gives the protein CASSQHGRPTNEKLFF.

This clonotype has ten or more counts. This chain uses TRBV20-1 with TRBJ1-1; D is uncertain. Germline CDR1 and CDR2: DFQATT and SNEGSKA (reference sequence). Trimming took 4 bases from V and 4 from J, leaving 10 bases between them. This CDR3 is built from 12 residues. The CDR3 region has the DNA TGCAGTGCTATAGGTCCTGGCACTGAAGCTTTCTTT. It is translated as CSAIGPGTEAFF.

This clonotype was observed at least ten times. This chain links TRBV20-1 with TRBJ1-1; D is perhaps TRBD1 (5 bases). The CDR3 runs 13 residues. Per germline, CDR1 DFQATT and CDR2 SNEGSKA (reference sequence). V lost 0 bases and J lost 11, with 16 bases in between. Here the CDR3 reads CSARDPGRLGAFF. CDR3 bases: TGCAGTGCTAGAGATCCGGGACGGCTGGGTGCTTTCTTT.

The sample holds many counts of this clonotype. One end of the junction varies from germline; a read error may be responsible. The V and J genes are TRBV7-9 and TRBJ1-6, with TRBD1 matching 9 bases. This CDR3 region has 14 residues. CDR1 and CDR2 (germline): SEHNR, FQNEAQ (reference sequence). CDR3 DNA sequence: TGTGCCAGCAGCCTGACAGGGGGATCGTCACCCCTCAACTTT. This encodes CASSLTGGSSPLNF.

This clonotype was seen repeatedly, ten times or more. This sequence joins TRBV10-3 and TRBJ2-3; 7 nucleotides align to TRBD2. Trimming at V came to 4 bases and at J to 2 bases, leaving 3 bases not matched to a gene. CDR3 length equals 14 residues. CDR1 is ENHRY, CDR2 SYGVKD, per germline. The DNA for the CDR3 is TGTGCCATCAGTGTCGGGGACTACACAGATACGCAGTATTTT. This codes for CAISVGDYTDTQYF.

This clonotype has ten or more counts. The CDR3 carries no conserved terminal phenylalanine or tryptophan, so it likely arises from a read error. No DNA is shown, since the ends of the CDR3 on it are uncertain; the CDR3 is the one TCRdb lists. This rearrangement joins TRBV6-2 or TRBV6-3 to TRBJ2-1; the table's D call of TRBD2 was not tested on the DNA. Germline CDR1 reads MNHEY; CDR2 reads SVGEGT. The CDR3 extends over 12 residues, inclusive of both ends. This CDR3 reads CASSSAGTSVIM.

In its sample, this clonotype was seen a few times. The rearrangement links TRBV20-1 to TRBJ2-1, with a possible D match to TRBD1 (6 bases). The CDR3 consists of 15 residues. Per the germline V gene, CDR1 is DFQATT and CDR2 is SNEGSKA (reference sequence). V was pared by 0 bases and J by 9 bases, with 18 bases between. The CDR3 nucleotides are TGCAGTGCTAGAGATCCGGGACATATATCGGGTGAGCAGTTCTTC. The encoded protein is CSARDPGHISGEQFF.